These 9 T cell receptor beta chains were sequenced from one sample in a study of blood T cells in healthy people across ages. The use of a sample-barcoded 5' primer and a J-beta primer mix characterized a second PCR of roughly 6 to 12 cycles. TCRdb redid the calling of the 5' RACE reads with MiXCR, one entry per CDR3 protein. The top ten clones hold under 25% of a sample with some 700,000 distinct CDR3 sequences, 22% of them seen once. Material: blood. These receptors were taken from a man in his 70s in good health.

The chain is built from TRBV12-3 or TRBV12-4 and TRBJ1-3; D is perhaps TRBD1 (6 bases). The V gene lost 1 base and the J gene lost 0 bases, with 7 bases spanning the gap. The CDR3 contains 15 residues. The CDR3 sequence is CASSLGTVSGNTIYF. The CDR3 bases are TGTGCCAGCAGTTTAGGGACAGTCTCTGGAAACACCATATATTTT.

Comments on this clonotype: One end of the junction is discordant with germline, which a read error may explain. This chain joins TRBV12-3 or TRBV12-4 and TRBJ1-1, with a possible D match to TRBD1 (6 bases). The CDR3 length is 15 residues. The CDR3 here is CASSLLGGAKTVAFF. CDR3 nucleotide sequence: TGTGCCAGCAGTTTATTGGGGGGGGCGAAGACTGTAGCTTTCTTT.

J is TRBJ2-7 and V is TRBV10-2, with D perhaps matching TRBD2 (7 bases). The length of the CDR3 is 15 residues. V was trimmed by 4 bases and J by 6 bases, leaving 19 bases between them. Germline V gene lookup returns CDR1 WSHSY and CDR2 SAAADI. The CDR3 nucleotides are TGCGCCAGCAGTGGCGGGGGCCGACATGCACTCGAGCAGTACTTC. The encoded protein is CASSGGGRHALEQYF.

The chain combines TRBV6-2 or TRBV6-3 with TRBJ1-5; TRBD1 might be the D (5 bases). V shed 1 base and J shed 3 bases, with 10 bases lying between them. Germline lookup yields CDR1 MNHEY and CDR2 SVGEGT. The CDR3 length is 15 residues. The CDR3 sequence: CASSYLGGANQPQHF. The CDR3 DNA follows: TGTGCCAGCAGTTACTTGGGGGGAGCCAATCAGCCCCAGCATTTT.

J is TRBJ2-1 and V is TRBV7-2; 7 bases match TRBD2. J lost 3 bases, V lost 0 bases, and 8 bases had no gene match. The CDR3 is made up of 17 amino acids. Germline assignment: CDR1 SGHTA and CDR2 FQGNSA. This chain's CDR3 is CASSLAGTSGIYNEQFF. The CDR3 DNA follows: TGTGCCAGCAGCTTAGCGGGTACCAGCGGGATCTACAATGAGCAGTTCTTC.

This clonotype has a handful of counts. The chain couples TRBV5-6 to TRBJ2-7; 10 nucleotides agree with TRBD1. V shed 2 bases, J shed 1 base, and the junction held 3 bases outside the gene matches. The CDR3 is 15 amino acids. Germline assignment: CDR1 SGHDT and CDR2 YYEEEE. CDR3 sequence reads: CASSFRDRGSYEQYF. The CDR3 DNA reads as TGTGCCAGCAGCTTTCGGGACAGGGGATCCTACGAGCAGTACTTC.

The rearrangement joins TRBV2 to TRBJ1-5; weak D call: TRBD1 (6 bases). Germline CDR1 SNHLY, CDR2 FYNNEI. Trimming left V 2 bases short and J 3 bases short, with 8 bases between. The CDR3 contains 14 residues. In nucleotides, the CDR3 is TGTGCCAGCAGTGAACAGGGGATCAATCAGCCCCAGCATTTT. Its translation: CASSEQGINQPQHF.

This clonotype has only a few counts. The rearrangement joins TRBV20-1 to TRBJ1-1, with unresolved D. Trimming removed 8 bases at V and 1 base at J, with 2 bases between. The CDR3 is made up of 9 amino acids. The germline V gene has CDR1 DFQATT and CDR2 SNEGSKA (reference sequence). CDR3 in DNA: TGCAGTCAGAACACTGAAGCTTTCTTT. Its protein is CSQNTEAFF.

This clonotype has more than one count but fewer than ten. Germline and junction disagree at one end, which may indicate a read error. The CDR3 nucleotides are TGTGCCAGCAGTATGGGGGACAGGCGGGACTTC. Its protein is CASSMGDRRDF. The chain is built from TRBV12-3 or TRBV12-4 and TRBJ2-7; 8 bases are a match to TRBD1. The CDR3 is 11 residues long.